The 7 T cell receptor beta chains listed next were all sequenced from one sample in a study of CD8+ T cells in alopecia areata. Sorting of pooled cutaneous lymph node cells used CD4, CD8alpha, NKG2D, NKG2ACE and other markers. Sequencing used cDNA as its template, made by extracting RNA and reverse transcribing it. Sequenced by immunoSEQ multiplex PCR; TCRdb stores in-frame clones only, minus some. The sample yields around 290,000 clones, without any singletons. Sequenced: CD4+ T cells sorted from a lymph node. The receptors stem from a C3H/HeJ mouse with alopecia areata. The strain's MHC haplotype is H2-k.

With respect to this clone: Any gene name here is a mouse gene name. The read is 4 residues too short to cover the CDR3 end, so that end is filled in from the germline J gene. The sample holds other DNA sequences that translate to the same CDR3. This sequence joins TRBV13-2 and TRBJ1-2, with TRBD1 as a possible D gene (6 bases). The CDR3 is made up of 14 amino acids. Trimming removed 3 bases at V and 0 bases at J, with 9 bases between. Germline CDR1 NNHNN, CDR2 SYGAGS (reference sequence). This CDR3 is CASGGGQANSDYTF. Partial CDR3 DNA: TGTGCCAGCGGTGGGGGACAAGCAAACTCC.

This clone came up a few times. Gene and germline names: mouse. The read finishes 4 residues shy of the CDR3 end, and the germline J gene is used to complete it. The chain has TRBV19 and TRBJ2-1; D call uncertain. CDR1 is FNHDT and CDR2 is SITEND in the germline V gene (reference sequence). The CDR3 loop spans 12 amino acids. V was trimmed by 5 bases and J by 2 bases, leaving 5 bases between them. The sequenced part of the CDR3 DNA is TGTGCCAGCAGCCCCTACTATGCT. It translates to CASSPYYA. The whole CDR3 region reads CASSPYYAEQFF.

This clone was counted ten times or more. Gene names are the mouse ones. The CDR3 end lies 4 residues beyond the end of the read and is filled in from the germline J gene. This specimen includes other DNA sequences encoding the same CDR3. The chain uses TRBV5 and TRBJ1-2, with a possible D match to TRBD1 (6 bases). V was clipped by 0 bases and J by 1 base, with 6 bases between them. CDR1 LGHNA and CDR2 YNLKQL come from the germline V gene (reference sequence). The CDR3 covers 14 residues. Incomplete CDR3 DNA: TGTGCCAGCAGCCAAGACAGGGGAAACTCC. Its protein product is CASSQDRGNS. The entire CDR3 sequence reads CASSQDRGNSDYTF.

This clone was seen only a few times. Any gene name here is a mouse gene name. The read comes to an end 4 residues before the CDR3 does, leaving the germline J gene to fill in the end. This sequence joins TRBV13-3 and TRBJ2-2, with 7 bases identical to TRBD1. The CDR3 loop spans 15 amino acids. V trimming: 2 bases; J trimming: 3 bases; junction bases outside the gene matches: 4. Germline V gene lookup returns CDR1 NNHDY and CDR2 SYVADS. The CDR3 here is CASSEYRGDTGQLYF. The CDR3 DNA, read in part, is TGTGCCAGCAGTGAATACAGGGGAGACACCGGG.

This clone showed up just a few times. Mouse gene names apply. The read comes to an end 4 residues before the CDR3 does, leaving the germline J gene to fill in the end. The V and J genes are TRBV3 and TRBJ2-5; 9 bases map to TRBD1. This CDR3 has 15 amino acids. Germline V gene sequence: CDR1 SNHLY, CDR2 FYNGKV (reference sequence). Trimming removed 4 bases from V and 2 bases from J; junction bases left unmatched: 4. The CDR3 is CASSWDRVGQDTQYF. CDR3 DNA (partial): TGTGCCAGCAGCTGGGACAGGGTCGGCCAAGAC.

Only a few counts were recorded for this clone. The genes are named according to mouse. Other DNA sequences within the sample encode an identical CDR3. This chain's CDR3 is CTCSADWGDAEQFF. Partial CDR3 DNA: TGCACCTGCAGTGCGGACTGGGGGGATGCT. The chain couples TRBV1 to TRBJ2-1; 11 nucleotides match TRBD2. The read terminates 4 residues before the CDR3 end, so the remaining end is supplied by the germline J gene. This CDR3 is built from 14 residues. Germline V gene lookup returns CDR1 NSQYPW and CDR2 LRSPGD (reference sequence). Germline trimming cut 3 bases from V and 5 bases from J; bases unmatched to any gene: 0.

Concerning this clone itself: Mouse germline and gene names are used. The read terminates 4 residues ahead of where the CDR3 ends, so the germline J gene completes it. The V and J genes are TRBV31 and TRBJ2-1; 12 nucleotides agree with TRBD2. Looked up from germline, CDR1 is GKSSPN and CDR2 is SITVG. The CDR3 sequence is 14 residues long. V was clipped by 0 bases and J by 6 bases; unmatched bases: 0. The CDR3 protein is CAWSLTGGAAEQFF. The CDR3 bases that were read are TGTGCCTGGAGTCTGACTGGGGGGGCTGCT.